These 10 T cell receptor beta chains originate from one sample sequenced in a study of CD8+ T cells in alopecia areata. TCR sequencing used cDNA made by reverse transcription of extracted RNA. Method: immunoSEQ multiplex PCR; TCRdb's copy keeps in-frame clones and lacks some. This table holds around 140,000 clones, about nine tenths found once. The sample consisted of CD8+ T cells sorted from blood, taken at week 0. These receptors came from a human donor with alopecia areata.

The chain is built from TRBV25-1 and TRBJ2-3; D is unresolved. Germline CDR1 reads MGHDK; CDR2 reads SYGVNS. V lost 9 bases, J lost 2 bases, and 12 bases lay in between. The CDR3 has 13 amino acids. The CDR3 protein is CASCAGFTDTQYF. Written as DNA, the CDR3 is TGTGCCAGTTGTGCAGGCTTCACAGATACGCAGTATTTT.

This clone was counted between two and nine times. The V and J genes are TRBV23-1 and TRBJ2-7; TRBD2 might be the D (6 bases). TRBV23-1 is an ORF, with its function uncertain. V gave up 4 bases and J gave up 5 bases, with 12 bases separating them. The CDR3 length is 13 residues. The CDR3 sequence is CASSPPGRHEQYF. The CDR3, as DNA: TGCGCCAGCAGTCCGCCAGGGAGGCACGAGCAGTACTTC.

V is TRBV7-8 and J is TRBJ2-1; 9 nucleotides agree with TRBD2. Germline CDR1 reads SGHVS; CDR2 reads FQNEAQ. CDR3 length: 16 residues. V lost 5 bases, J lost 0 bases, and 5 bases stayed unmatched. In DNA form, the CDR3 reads TGTGCCAGCAGCAAATGGACTAGCGTCTCCTACAATGAGCAGTTCTTC. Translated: CASSKWTSVSYNEQFF.

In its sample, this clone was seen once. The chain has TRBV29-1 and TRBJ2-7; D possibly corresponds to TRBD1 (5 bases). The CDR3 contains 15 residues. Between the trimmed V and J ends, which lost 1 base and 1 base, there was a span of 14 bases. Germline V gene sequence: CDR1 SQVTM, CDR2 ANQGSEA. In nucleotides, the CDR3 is TGCAGCGTTGAAGTGGGAACAGGTGGGTCCTACGAGCAGTACTTC. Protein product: CSVEVGTGGSYEQYF.

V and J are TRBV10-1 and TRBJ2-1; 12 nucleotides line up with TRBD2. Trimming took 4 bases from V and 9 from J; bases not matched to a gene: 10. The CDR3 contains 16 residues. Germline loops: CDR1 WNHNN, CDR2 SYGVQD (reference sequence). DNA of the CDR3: TGCGCCAGCAGTGCCCGACTAGCGGGGGACCTGGGTGAGCAGTTCTTC. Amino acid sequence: CASSARLAGDLGEQFF.

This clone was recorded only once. This CDR3 is CSVDGGGHTGELFF. DNA of the CDR3: TGCAGCGTTGACGGGGGAGGACACACCGGGGAGCTGTTTTTT. The genes are TRBV29-1 and TRBJ2-2; D might be TRBD2 (6 bases). Trimming cost V 3 bases and J 3 bases, with 11 bases left between them. The CDR3 has 14 residues. CDR1 and CDR2 from the germline V gene are SQVTM and ANQGSEA.

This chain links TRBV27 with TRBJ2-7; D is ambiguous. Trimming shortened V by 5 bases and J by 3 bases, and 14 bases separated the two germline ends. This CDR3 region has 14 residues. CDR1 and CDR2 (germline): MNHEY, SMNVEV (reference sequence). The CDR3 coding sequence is TGTGCCAGCAGTAAAGTTGAATCGGGCTACGAGCAGTACTTC. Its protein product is CASSKVESGYEQYF.

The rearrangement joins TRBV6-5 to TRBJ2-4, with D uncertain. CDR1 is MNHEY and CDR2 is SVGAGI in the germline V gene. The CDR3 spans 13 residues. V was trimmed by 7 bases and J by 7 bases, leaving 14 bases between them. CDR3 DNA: TGTGCCAGCAATTTGGATATAGGCAACATTCAGTACTTC. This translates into CASNLDIGNIQYF.

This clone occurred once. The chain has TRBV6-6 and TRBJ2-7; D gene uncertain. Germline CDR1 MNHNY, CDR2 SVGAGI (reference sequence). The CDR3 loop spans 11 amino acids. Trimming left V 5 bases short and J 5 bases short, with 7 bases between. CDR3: CASSKSNEQYF. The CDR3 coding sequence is TGTGCCAGCAGTAAAAGTAACGAGCAGTACTTC.

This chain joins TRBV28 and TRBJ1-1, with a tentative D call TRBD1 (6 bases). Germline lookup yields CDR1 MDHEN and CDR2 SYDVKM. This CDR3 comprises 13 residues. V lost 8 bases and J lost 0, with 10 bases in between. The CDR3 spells CASEGGLNTEAFF. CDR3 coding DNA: TGTGCCAGCGAGGGGGGCCTGAACACTGAAGCTTTCTTT. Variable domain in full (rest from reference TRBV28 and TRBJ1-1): DVKVTQSSRYLVKRTGEKVFLECVQDMDHENMFWYRQDPGLGLRLIYFSYDVKMKEKGDIPEGYSVSREKKERFSLILESASTNQTSMYLCASEGGLNTEAFFGQGTRLTVV.